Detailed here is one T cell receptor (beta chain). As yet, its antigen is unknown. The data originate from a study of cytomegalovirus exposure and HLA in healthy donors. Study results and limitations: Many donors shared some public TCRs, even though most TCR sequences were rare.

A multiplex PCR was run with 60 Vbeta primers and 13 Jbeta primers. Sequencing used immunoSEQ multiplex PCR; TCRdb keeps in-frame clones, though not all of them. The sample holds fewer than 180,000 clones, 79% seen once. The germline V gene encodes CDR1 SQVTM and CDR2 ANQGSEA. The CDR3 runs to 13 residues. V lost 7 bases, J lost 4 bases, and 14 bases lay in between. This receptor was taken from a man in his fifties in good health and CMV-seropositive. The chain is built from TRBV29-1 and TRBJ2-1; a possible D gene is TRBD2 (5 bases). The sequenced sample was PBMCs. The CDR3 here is CSARGLKYNEQFF. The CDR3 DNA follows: TGCAGCGCCCGAGGGCTAAAGTACAATGAGCAGTTCTTC.